Each of the 28 T cell receptor beta chains below was sequenced from the same sample in a study of shared clonotypes between healthy human individuals. The assay was immunoSEQ multiplex PCR, and TCRdb's table has in-frame clones only and misses some. The data contain about 680,000 clones, about 91% of them singletons. Naive CD8 populations comprised CD45RO-negative cells positively selected for CCR7, excluding terminally differentiated effector memory CD45RA+ cells. Sequenced input: naive CD8+ T cells sorted from blood. The receptors originated from a man under 40 in good health.

The chain employs TRBV2 and TRBJ2-7, with 10 bases fitting TRBD1. CDR1 is SNHLY, CDR2 FYNNEI, per germline. The CDR3 has 18 amino acids. J gave up 0 bases and V 5 bases, and 13 bases lay outside the gene matches. This chain's CDR3 is CASSLPGQGSSLSYEQYF. CDR3 nucleotide sequence: TGTGCCAGCAGTCTCCCGGGACAGGGGTCCTCTCTCTCCTACGAGCAGTACTTC.

Concerning this clone: The sample carries other DNA sequences with the same CDR3. The V and J genes are TRBV15 and TRBJ2-7, with 10 nucleotides matching TRBD2. Germline V gene data show CDR1 as LNHNV and CDR2 as YYDKDF (reference sequence). V was clipped by 1 base and J by 3 bases; unmatched bases: 3. The CDR3 has 15 residues. CDR3 nucleotide sequence: TGTGCCACCAGCAGAGGTACTAGCGGGAACTACGAGCAGTACTTC. It translates to CATSRGTSGNYEQYF.

V usage is TRBV15 and J usage is TRBJ2-1; D not certain. Trimming removed 0 bases from V and 6 bases from J, with 9 bases in between. The CDR3 runs to 14 residues. The germline gives CDR1 LNHNV, CDR2 YYDKDF (reference sequence). CDR3 residues: CATSRDRKPNEQFF. The CDR3 DNA reads as TGTGCCACCAGCAGAGATCGGAAACCCAATGAGCAGTTCTTC.

This clone appeared once. The chain couples TRBV2 to TRBJ2-1, with D possibly matching TRBD2 (5 bases). The germline CDR1 and CDR2 sequences are SNHLY and FYNNEI. This CDR3 has 13 amino acids. Between the trimmed V and J ends, which lost 8 bases and 9 bases, there was a span of 17 bases. The DNA for the CDR3 is TGTGCCAGCCGCTCGGTTAGCGAGGGTGAGCAGTTCTTC. This sequence encodes CASRSVSEGEQFF.

The rearrangement uses TRBV2 and TRBJ2-1; unclear D gene. This CDR3 is 12 amino acids long. V shed 3 bases and J shed 4 bases, with 4 bases lying between them. CDR1 is SNHLY and CDR2 is FYNNEI in the germline V gene. This CDR3 reads CASSDWYNEQFF. CDR3 coding DNA: TGTGCCAGCAGTGACTGGTACAATGAGCAGTTCTTC.

V and J are TRBV9 and TRBJ2-7; D not resolved. CDR3 length: 14 amino acids. Germline V gene data show CDR1 as SGDLS and CDR2 as YYNGEE. Trimming removed 0 bases from V and 5 bases from J, with 12 bases in between. CDR3 nucleotide sequence: TGTGCCAGCAGCGTAGTTATGTGGAGCAACGAGCAGTACTTC. Translation: CASSVVMWSNEQYF.

The gene calls are TRBV7-2 and TRBJ2-2, with 15 bases identical to TRBD2. The germline CDR1 and CDR2 sequences are SGHTA and FQGNSA. V trimming: 5 bases; J trimming: 0 bases; junction bases outside the gene matches: 4. The CDR3 loop spans 18 amino acids. CDR3 nucleotide sequence: TGTGCCAGCAGCCGGACTAGCGGGAGGGCCACGAACACCGGGGAGCTGTTTTTT. It codes for CASSRTSGRATNTGELFF.

The V gene is TRBV11-2, the J gene TRBJ2-3; D might be TRBD1 or TRBD2, each matching 5 bases. In germline, CDR1 is SGHAT, CDR2 FQNNGV. CDR3 size: 13 residues. V was shortened by 3 bases and J by 1 base, with 5 bases between the two germline ends. This CDR3 is CASSLGRTDTQYF. DNA of the CDR3: TGTGCCAGCAGCTTGGGACGCACAGATACGCAGTATTTT.

The V call is TRBV27, the J call TRBJ2-4; D not certain. Trimming took 5 bases from V and 0 from J, leaving 14 bases between them. This CDR3 contains 16 residues. Germline V gene lookup returns CDR1 MNHEY and CDR2 SMNVEV (reference sequence). CDR3 nucleotide sequence: TGTGCCAGCAGTAACCCTAGGGAACTAGCCAAAAACATTCAGTACTTC. Translation gives CASSNPRELAKNIQYF.

In regard to this clone: The same CDR3 arises from other DNA sequences in this sample as well. The chain uses TRBV7-9 and TRBJ1-1; D is ambiguous. Germline V gene sequence: CDR1 SEHNR, CDR2 FQNEAQ (reference sequence). The V end was cut by 6 bases, the J end by 1 base, with 6 bases between. The CDR3 extends over 12 amino acids. The CDR3 DNA follows: TGTGCCAGCAGGACGGGGAACACTGAAGCTTTCTTT. Translating gives CASRTGNTEAFF. Looking up the rest from reference TRBV7-9 and TRBJ1-1 gives the full variable domain: DTGVSQNPRHKITKRGQNVTFRCDPISEHNRLYWYRQTLGQGPEFLTYFQNEAQLEKSRLLSDRFSAERPKGSFSTLEIQRTEQGDSAMYLCASRTGNTEAFFGQGTRLTVV.

The rearrangement joins TRBV4-1 to TRBJ2-1, with 9 bases matching TRBD2. The CDR3 runs 18 residues. The V gene's germline CDR1 is MGHRA and CDR2 YSYEKL. With V trimmed by 0 bases and J by 4 bases, 10 bases remained unmatched. The CDR3 region has the DNA TGCGCCAGCAGCCAAGATGAGGCGACTAGCGGAAAGTACAATGAGCAGTTCTTC. Its protein product is CASSQDEATSGKYNEQFF.

The rearrangement joins TRBV6-6 to TRBJ2-7; the D is unclear. The germline V gene has CDR1 MNHNY and CDR2 SVGAGI (reference sequence). CDR3 length: 15 amino acids. Deletions cut 6 bases from V and 0 bases from J, with 15 bases between. CDR3 in amino acids: CASRHWAESSYEQYF. CDR3 DNA sequence: TGTGCCAGCAGGCACTGGGCGGAGAGCTCCTACGAGCAGTACTTC.

This clone was recorded only once. The chain carries TRBV5-1 and TRBJ2-5; D is tentatively TRBD1 or TRBD2 (5 bases each). The V end was cut by 4 bases, the J end by 6 bases, with 16 bases between. Germline CDR1 SGHRS, CDR2 YFSETQ. The CDR3 consists of 14 residues. The CDR3 DNA reads as TGCGCCAGCAGCCCCCCCCTCGGGGCCAAGACCCAGTACTTC. It specifies CASSPPLGAKTQYF.

The chain employs TRBV27 and TRBJ2-1; possibly TRBD2 for D (5 bases). The CDR3 covers 11 residues. CDR1 is MNHEY and CDR2 is SMNVEV in the germline V gene (reference sequence). V was cut by 10 bases and J by 7 bases, with 11 bases left in between. CDR3 in amino acids: CATNRGNEQFF. Here the CDR3 DNA reads TGTGCCACCAATCGAGGGAATGAGCAGTTCTTC.

The chain has TRBV28 and TRBJ2-1; TRBD1 agrees at 7 bases. Germline values: CDR1 MDHEN, CDR2 SYDVKM. J was trimmed by 4 bases and V by 6 bases; bases with no gene match: 9. CDR3 length: 15 amino acids. The DNA for the CDR3 is TGTGCCAGCAGGTCGACAGGGATTCGGTACAATGAGCAGTTCTTC. It codes for CASRSTGIRYNEQFF.

The CDR3 sequence is CASSPLAANNQPQHF. The CDR3 bases are TGTGCCAGCTCTCCCCTCGCGGCTAACAATCAGCCCCAGCATTTT. The V call is TRBV6-5, the J call TRBJ1-5, with D uncertain. The CDR3 runs to 15 residues. V was pared by 8 bases and J by 3 bases, with 17 bases between. CDR1 is MNHEY and CDR2 is SVGAGI in the germline V gene.

This rearrangement joins TRBV4-2 to TRBJ1-1, with TRBD1 matching over 8 bases. J was trimmed by 3 bases and V by 1 base; bases with no gene match: 10. The CDR3 sequence is 17 residues long. The germline V gene has CDR1 LGHNA and CDR2 YNFKEQ. The DNA of the CDR3 is TGTGCCAGCAGCCAAGCAGGGGGCGGAATTCCGGACACTGAAGCTTTCTTT. It translates to CASSQAGGGIPDTEAFF.

V and J are TRBV28 and TRBJ2-7; TRBD2 is a possible D gene (6 bases). CDR3 length equals 13 residues. CDR1 is MDHEN, CDR2 SYDVKM, per germline. The V gene lost 3 bases and the J gene lost 4 bases, with 10 bases spanning the gap. DNA for the CDR3: TGTGCCAGCAGTTTTGGTCTAGCGTACGAGCAGTACTTC. Translation gives CASSFGLAYEQYF.

The chain uses TRBV7-6 and TRBJ2-5; D remains ambiguous. Looked up from germline, CDR1 is SGHVS and CDR2 is FNYEAQ. V was trimmed by 5 bases and J by 4 bases, leaving 8 bases between them. This CDR3 comprises 12 residues. The CDR3 coding sequence is TGTGCCAGCAGCCAGTACCGAGAGACCCAGTACTTC. Translated, it gives CASSQYRETQYF.

The chain carries TRBV14 and TRBJ2-5, with D tentatively TRBD2 (6 bases). Germline loops: CDR1 SGHDN, CDR2 FVKESK. This CDR3 has 13 amino acids. Trimming pared 6 bases from V and 4 bases from J, leaving 12 bases between. The CDR3: CASRRMGGETQYF. The CDR3 bases are TGTGCCAGCAGAAGAATGGGGGGAGAGACCCAGTACTTC.

Worth noting for this clone: Other DNA sequences in the sample encode the same CDR3. The CDR3 DNA reads as TGCGCCAGCAGCCAGGACAGGGCAACTAATGAAAAACTGTTTTTT. The encoded protein is CASSQDRATNEKLFF. This chain joins TRBV4-3 and TRBJ1-4; 8 bases map to TRBD1. The CDR3 contains 15 residues. Losses at the gene ends were 3 bases for V and 0 bases for J; bases not matched to a gene: 0. Germline V gene sequence: CDR1 LGHNA, CDR2 YSLEER.

The rearrangement uses TRBV7-8 and TRBJ2-5; TRBD2 matches at 7 bases. Germline V gene sequence: CDR1 SGHVS, CDR2 FQNEAQ. The CDR3 consists of 16 residues. V was clipped by 1 base and J by 5 bases; unmatched bases: 10. The CDR3 DNA reads TGTGCCAGCAGCTTAGGGTCTAGCGGAGCCCAGGAGACCCAGTACTTC. It encodes CASSLGSSGAQETQYF.

This sequence joins TRBV14 and TRBJ2-7; 9 bases are a match to TRBD2. Germline V gives CDR1 SGHDN, CDR2 FVKESK. This CDR3 comprises 15 residues. Trimming removed 4 bases from V and 0 bases from J; junction bases left unmatched: 4. CDR3 loop: CASSLLTSGSYEQYF. CDR3 nucleotide sequence: TGTGCCAGCAGCCTTCTGACTAGCGGCTCCTACGAGCAGTACTTC.

The chain is built from TRBV29-1 and TRBJ2-5; tentative D call: TRBD1 (6 bases). In germline, CDR1 is SQVTM, CDR2 ANQGSEA. V was trimmed by 6 bases and J by 11 bases, leaving 16 bases between them. The length of the CDR3 is 11 residues. The CDR3 sequence: CSVSTGQRQYF. The CDR3 region has the DNA TGCAGCGTGTCGACGGGACAACGGCAGTACTTC.

The chain carries TRBV5-4 and TRBJ2-1, with D maybe TRBD2 (6 bases). The CDR3 loop spans 13 amino acids. Trimming stripped 5 bases from V and 9 bases from J, with 15 bases between. CDR1 is SGHNT, CDR2 YYREEE, per germline (reference sequence). The CDR3 coding sequence is TGTGCCAGCAGTAATAACCCGGGAGTTGAGCAGTTCTTC. Amino acid sequence: CASSNNPGVEQFF.

This sequence joins TRBV4-2 and TRBJ2-5, with 13 bases matching TRBD2. After removal of 6 bases from V and 10 bases from J, the junction contained 17 bases not matched to a gene. This CDR3 contains 17 residues. Germline V gives CDR1 LGHNA, CDR2 YNFKEQ. CDR3 in DNA: TGTGCCAGCAGTCTGAACCCAACGACTAGCGGGGGGAGGAGCCAGTACTTC. Protein sequence: CASSLNPTTSGGRSQYF.

This chain connects TRBV10-2 to TRBJ1-2; 11 bases are a match to TRBD1. The CDR3 length is 20 residues. CDR1 is WSHSY and CDR2 is SAAADI in the germline V gene. Trimming removed 0 bases from V and 8 bases from J; junction bases left unmatched: 20. In DNA, the CDR3 is TGCGCCAGCAGTGAGTCGAAAAAGCGTGGATTGGGACAGGGGGTCAAAGGCTACACCTTC. Protein sequence: CASSESKKRGLGQGVKGYTF.

The gene calls are TRBV13 and TRBJ1-4; 7 bases fit TRBD1. The V segment lost 6 bases and the J segment 8 bases; nucleotides outside the gene matches: 24. The CDR3 runs to 19 residues. The germline V gene has CDR1 PRHDT and CDR2 FYEKMQ (reference sequence). The DNA for the CDR3 is TGTGCCAGCAGTCAATTTCTAGGACAGGAGTACCTCACTAGCGAAAAACTGTTTTTT. Translation: CASSQFLGQEYLTSEKLFF. Full variable domain (outside the CDR3, taken from reference TRBV13 and TRBJ1-4): AAGVIQSPRHLIKEKRETATLKCYPIPRHDTVYWYQQGPGQDPQFLISFYEKMQSDKGSIPDRFSAQQFSDYHSELNMSSLELGDSALYFCASSQFLGQEYLTSEKLFFGSGTQLSVL.